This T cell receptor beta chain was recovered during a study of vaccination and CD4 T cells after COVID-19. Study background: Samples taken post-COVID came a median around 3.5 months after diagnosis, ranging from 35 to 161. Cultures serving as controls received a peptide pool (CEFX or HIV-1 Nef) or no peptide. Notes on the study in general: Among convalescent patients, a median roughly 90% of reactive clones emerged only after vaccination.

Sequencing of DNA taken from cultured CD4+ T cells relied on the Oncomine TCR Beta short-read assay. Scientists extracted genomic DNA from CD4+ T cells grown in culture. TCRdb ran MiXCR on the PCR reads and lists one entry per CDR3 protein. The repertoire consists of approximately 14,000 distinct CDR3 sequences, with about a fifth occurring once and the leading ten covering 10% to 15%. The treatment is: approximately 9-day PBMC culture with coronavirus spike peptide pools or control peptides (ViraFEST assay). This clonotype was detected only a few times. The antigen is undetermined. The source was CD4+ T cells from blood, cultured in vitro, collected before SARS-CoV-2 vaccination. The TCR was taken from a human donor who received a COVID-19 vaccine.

CDR3 amino acids: CASSATGGGQYF. Written as DNA, the CDR3 is TGTGCCAGCAGTGCGACAGGGGGCGGGCAGTACTTC. The rearrangement links TRBV2 to TRBJ2-7; the match to TRBD1 covers 10 bases. Germline values: CDR1 SNHLY, CDR2 FYNNEI. The CDR3 length is 12 residues. V dropped 4 bases and J dropped 9; count of bases not matched to a gene: 3. Full variable domain (remainder filled in from reference TRBV2 and TRBJ2-7): EPEVTQTPSHQVTQMGQEVILRCVPISNHLYFYWYRQILGQKVEFLVSFYNNEISEKSEIFDDQFSVERPDGSNFTLKIRSTKLEDSAMYFCASSATGGGQYFGPGTRLTVT.